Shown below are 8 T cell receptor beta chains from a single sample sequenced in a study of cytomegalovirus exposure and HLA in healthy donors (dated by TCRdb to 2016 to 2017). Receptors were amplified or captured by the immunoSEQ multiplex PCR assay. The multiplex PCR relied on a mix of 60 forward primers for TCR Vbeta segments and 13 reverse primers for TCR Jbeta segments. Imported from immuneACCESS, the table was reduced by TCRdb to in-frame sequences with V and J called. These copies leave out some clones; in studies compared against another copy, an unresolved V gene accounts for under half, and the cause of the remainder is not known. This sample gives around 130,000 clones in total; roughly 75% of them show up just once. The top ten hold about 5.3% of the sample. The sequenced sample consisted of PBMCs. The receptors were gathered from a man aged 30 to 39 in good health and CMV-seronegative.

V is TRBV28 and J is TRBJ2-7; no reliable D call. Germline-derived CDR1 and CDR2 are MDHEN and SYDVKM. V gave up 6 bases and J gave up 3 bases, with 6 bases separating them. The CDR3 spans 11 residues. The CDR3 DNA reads TGTGCCAGCAGCTATTACTACGAGCAGTACTTC. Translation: CASSYYYEQYF.

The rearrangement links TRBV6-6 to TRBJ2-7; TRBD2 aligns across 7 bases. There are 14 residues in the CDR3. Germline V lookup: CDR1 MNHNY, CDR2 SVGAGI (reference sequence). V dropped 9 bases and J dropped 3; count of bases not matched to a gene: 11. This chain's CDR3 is CASTERESFYEQYF. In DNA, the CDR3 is TGTGCCAGTACAGAGCGGGAAAGTTTCTACGAGCAGTACTTC.

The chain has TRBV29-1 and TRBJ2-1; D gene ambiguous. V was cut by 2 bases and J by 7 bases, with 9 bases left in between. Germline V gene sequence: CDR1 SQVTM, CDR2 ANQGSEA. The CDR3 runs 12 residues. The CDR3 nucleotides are TGCAGCGTTGAACCCTCTCCGAATGAGCAGTTCTTC. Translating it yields CSVEPSPNEQFF.

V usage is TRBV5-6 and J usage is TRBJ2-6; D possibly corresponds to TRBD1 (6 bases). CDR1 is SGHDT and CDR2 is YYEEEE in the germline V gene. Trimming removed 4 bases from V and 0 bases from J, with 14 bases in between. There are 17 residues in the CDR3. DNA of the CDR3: TGTGCCAGCAGCCCCGGGACACTGAGCTCTGGGGCCAACGTCCTGACTTTC. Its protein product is CASSPGTLSSGANVLTF.

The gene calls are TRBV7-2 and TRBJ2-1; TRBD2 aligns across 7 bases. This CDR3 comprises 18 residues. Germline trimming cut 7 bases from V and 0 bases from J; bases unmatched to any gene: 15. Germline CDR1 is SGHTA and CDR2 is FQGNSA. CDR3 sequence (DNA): TGTGCCAGCATCCCCCGCCGGGCTAGCGGAAGCTCCTACAATGAGCAGTTCTTC. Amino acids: CASIPRRASGSSYNEQFF.

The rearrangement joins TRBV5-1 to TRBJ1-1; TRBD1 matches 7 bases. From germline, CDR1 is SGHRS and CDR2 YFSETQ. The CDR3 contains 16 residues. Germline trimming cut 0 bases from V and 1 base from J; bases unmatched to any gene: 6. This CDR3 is CASSLVLGQSNTEAFF. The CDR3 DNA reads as TGCGCCAGCAGCTTGGTCCTGGGACAGTCGAACACTGAAGCTTTCTTT. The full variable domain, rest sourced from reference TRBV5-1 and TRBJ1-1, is KAGVTQTPRYLIKTRGQQVTLSCSPISGHRSVSWYQQTPGQGLQFLFEYFSETQRNKGNFPGRFSGRQFSNSRSEMNVSTLELGDSALYLCASSLVLGQSNTEAFFGQGTRLTVV.

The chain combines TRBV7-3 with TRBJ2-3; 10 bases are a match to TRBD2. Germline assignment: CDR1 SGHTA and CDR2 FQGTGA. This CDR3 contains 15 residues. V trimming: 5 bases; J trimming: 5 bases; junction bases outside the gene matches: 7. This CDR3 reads CASSRGAGGVDTQYF. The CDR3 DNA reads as TGTGCCAGCAGCCGAGGAGCGGGAGGGGTAGATACGCAGTATTTT.

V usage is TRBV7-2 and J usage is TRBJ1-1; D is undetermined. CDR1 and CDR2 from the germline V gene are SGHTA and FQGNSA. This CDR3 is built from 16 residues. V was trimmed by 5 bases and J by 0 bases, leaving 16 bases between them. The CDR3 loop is CASSPTVYTMNTEAFF. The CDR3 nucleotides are TGTGCCAGCAGCCCCACGGTATATACCATGAACACTGAAGCTTTCTTT. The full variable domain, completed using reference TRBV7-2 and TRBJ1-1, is GAGVSQSPSNKVTEKGKDVELRCDPISGHTALYWYRQSLGQGLEFLIYFQGNSAPDKSGLPSDRFSAERTGGSVSTLTIQRTQQEDSAVYLCASSPTVYTMNTEAFFGQGTRLTVV.